Listed below are T cell receptor beta chains from one sample, sequenced in a study of blood T cells in healthy people across ages. TCRdb re-analysed the 5' RACE reads in MiXCR, keeping a single row per CDR3 protein. The profile shows about 1.5 million distinct CDR3 sequences, around 42% of them singletons. Sequenced sample: blood. These receptors came from a woman aged 18 to 35 in good health. Both conserved end residues are part of each CDR3. The D gene is left open where the match is weak. Clone size is given for some rows only: seen once, a few or many times, or a class if the clone is expanded.

j_gene | v_gene | len | abundance | d_gene | CDR3nt | CDR3aa
TRBJ2-3 | TRBV12-3/TRBV12-4 | 11 | - | TRBD2 | TGTGCCAGCACCCCGGGGACTAGAAGGTATTTT | CASTPGTRRYF
TRBJ2-7 | TRBV6-1 | 15 | - | TRBD2 | TGTGCCAGCAGTGTGAGGACTAGCGACTACAATGAGCAGTACTTC | CASSVRTSDYNEQYF
TRBJ1-6 | TRBV11-2 | 12 | - | - | TGTGCCAGCAGCTTCCCCTTCTCACCCCTCCACTTT | CASSFPFSPLHF
TRBJ1-1 | TRBV12-3/TRBV12-4 | 16 | - | TRBD1 | TGTGCCAGCAGTCCAAGACAGGGAGGGATGAACACTGAAGCTTTCTTT | CASSPRQGGMNTEAFF
TRBJ1-2 | TRBV24-1 | 13 | - | TRBD1 | TGTGCCACCAGTGAGGACACAGGGGGAGGCTACACCTTC | CATSEDTGGGYTF
TRBJ2-7 | TRBV10-3 | 15 | few | - | TGTGCCATCAGTGAGTCGGTTGTCGGAGCCTACGAGCAGTACTTC | CAISESVVGAYEQYF
TRBJ2-3 | TRBV5-1 | 14 | many | - | TGCGCCAGCAGCTCCGGACAGAACACAGATACGCAGTATTTT | CASSSGQNTDTQYF
TRBJ1-6 | TRBV6-5 | 17 | few | - | TGTGCCAGCAGTTGGCTGACAGGAACATCATATAATTCACCCCTCCACTTT | CASSWLTGTSYNSPLHF
TRBJ2-3 | TRBV10-1 | 13 | few | - | TGCGCCAGCCAGGGGCGCGTCTTGGATACGCAGTATTTT | CASQGRVLDTQYF
TRBJ2-6 | TRBV14 | 17 | few | TRBD1 | TGTGCCAGCAGCCACTTGACAGGGGGCTCTGGGGCCAACGTCCTGACTTTC | CASSHLTGGSGANVLTF
TRBJ2-7 | TRBV7-8 | 15 | - | - | TGTGCCAGCAGCCCCCTGTCGAGCGGGCCCTGGGAGCAGTACTTC | CASSPLSSGPWEQYF
TRBJ2-2 | TRBV7-2 | 17 | - | TRBD1 | TGTGCCAGCAGCCGACTTACCGGGACAGGGAGGAGCGGGGAGCTGTTTTTT | CASSRLTGTGRSGELFF
TRBJ1-5 | TRBV6-2/TRBV6-3 | 14 | - | - | TGTGCCAGCACCGACAGGTATAGCAATCAGCCCCAGCATTTT | CASTDRYSNQPQHF
TRBJ2-5 | TRBV5-1 | 16 | - | TRBD2 | TGCGCCAGCAGCTTCGGCCTAGCGGGAGTCGGAGGGACCCAGTACTTC | CASSFGLAGVGGTQYF
TRBJ1-6 | TRBV6-1 | 13 | - | - | TGTGCCAGCAACCGAGGGCCCAATTCACCCCTCCACTTT | CASNRGPNSPLHF
TRBJ2-3 | TRBV12-3/TRBV12-4 | 16 | - | TRBD1 | TGTGCCAGCAGCCAAGACCGGACAGGGAAGACAGATACGCAGTATTTT | CASSQDRTGKTDTQYF
TRBJ1-1 | TRBV5-1 | 13 | - | - | TGCGCCAGCAGGATTGGGGGCGCGACTGAAGCTTTCTTT | CASRIGGATEAFF
TRBJ2-7 | TRBV27 | 15 | few | TRBD1 | TGTGCCAGCAGTTCATCCTCCGGGACAGAAGATAAGCAGTACTTC | CASSSSSGTEDKQYF
TRBJ2-7 | TRBV27 | 16 | few | - | TGTGCCAGCAGTGATCGCAGGCAGGGGGGTGCCTACGAGCAGTACTTC | CASSDRRQGGAYEQYF
TRBJ1-6 | TRBV7-3 | 18 | - | - | TGTGCCAGCAGCTTAAGGCCCGCACATGGCTCCTATAATTCACCCCTCCACTTT | CASSLRPAHGSYNSPLHF
TRBJ1-6 | TRBV27 | 14 | - | - | TGTGCCAGCAGCTTTGGGGGCCTTAATTCACCCCCCCACTTT | CASSFGGLNSPPHF
TRBJ1-5 | TRBV15 | 15 | - | - | TGTGCCACCAGCAGAGAGGCCGGGTTTAATCAGCCCCAGCATTTT | CATSREAGFNQPQHF
TRBJ1-2 | TRBV15 | 14 | - | - | TGTGCCACCAGCAGAGGAACTACAGGGTATGGCTACACCTTC | CATSRGTTGYGYTF
TRBJ1-2 | TRBV7-9 | 15 | few | - | TGTGCCAGCAGCGGATCTGGCAGGGAATCTTATGGCTACACCTTC | CASSGSGRESYGYTF
TRBJ2-3 | TRBV15 | 16 | - | TRBD2 | TGTGCCACCAGCGACCCTAGCGGGAGGCGGGCAGATACGCAGTATTTT | CATSDPSGRRADTQYF
TRBJ2-1 | TRBV12-3/TRBV12-4 | 14 | - | TRBD2 | TGTGCCAGCATCGGACTAGCGGGCTACAATGAGCAGTTCTTC | CASIGLAGYNEQFF
TRBJ2-3 | TRBV4-1 | 18 | - | - | TGCGCCAGCAGCCAAGTTCTCCCAGGGGCGGGGAGCACAGATACGCAGTATTTT | CASSQVLPGAGSTDTQYF
TRBJ2-6 | TRBV28 | 16 | few | - | TGTGCCAGCAGTTCAAAGGCGTCTTCTGGGGCCAACGTCCTGACTTTC | CASSSKASSGANVLTF
TRBJ1-2 | TRBV29-1 | 14 | - | - | TGCAGCGTTGTTGGGCAGGGGACCCACTATGGCTACACCTTC | CSVVGQGTHYGYTF
TRBJ2-1 | TRBV4-1 | 14 | - | - | TGCGCCAGCAGCCAAGTAAAGAGCTCCTACGAGCAGTTCTTC | CASSQVKSSYEQFF
TRBJ2-1 | TRBV7-3 | 17 | - | TRBD2 | TGTACCAGCAGCCCCAGCGGGGGGTATTACTCCTACAATGAGCAGTTCTTC | CTSSPSGGYYSYNEQFF
TRBJ2-1 | TRBV20-1 | 13 | - | TRBD1 | TGCAGTGCTCCCGGACAGGGTGACAATGAGCAGTTCTTC | CSAPGQGDNEQFF
TRBJ1-1 | TRBV14 | 14 | - | - | TGTGCCAGCAGCCCGATGACCCGGGACACTGAAGCTTTCTTT | CASSPMTRDTEAFF
TRBJ1-2 | TRBV20-1 | 13 | - | TRBD1 | TGCAGTGCCGCGGTACAGGGGGACTATGGCTACACCTTC | CSAAVQGDYGYTF
TRBJ2-7 | TRBV20-1 | 13 | - | - | TGCAGTGCTGGTCCCGACCGATACAATGAGCAGTACTTC | CSAGPDRYNEQYF
TRBJ2-4 | TRBV29-1 | 15 | many | - | TGCAGCGTTCGATCGGGACCTCTAGCCAAAAACATTCAGTACTTC | CSVRSGPLAKNIQYF
TRBJ2-5 | TRBV2 | 15 | once | TRBD2 | TGTGCCAGCAGTGGCATAGCGGGGACGAAAGAGACCCAGTACTTC | CASSGIAGTKETQYF
TRBJ2-3 | TRBV27 | 15 | few | - | TGTGCCAGCAGCCCAGTAGCGCGGTACACAGATACGCAGTATTTT | CASSPVARYTDTQYF
TRBJ1-5 | TRBV12-3/TRBV12-4 | 15 | - | TRBD1 | TGTGCCAGCAGTTGGGACAGGGTGGGAAATCAGCCCCAGCATTTT | CASSWDRVGNQPQHF
TRBJ1-2 | TRBV15 | 16 | - | TRBD1 | TGTGCCACCAGCAGATCTCCGCGGGACAGTAACTATGGCTACACCTTC | CATSRSPRDSNYGYTF
TRBJ1-1 | TRBV20-1 | 13 | - | TRBD1 | TGCAGTGCCCGGGACAGGGTCGTTTCTTCGGCTTTCTTT | CSARDRVVSSAFF
TRBJ1-6 | TRBV12-3/TRBV12-4 | 16 | - | - | TGTGCCAGCAGCCTGAAACTCCGGGACGGAAATTCACCCCTCCACTTT | CASSLKLRDGNSPLHF
TRBJ2-4 | TRBV7-8 | 14 | few | TRBD2 | TGTGCCAGCAGCCCGCGGGGGGTGGAAAACATTCAGTACTTC | CASSPRGVENIQYF
TRBJ2-5 | TRBV3-1 | 14 | - | - | TGTGCCAGCAGCCAAGTTGGGGGCCGGGAGACCCAGTACTTC | CASSQVGGRETQYF